Listed below are T cell receptor beta chains from one sample, sequenced in a study of cytomegalovirus exposure and HLA in healthy donors. Produced via immunoSEQ multiplex PCR; TCRdb's table is partial and in-frame only. The sample has 150,000 or so clones, about 88% seen once; the top ten hold about 22%. Sequences were obtained from PBMCs. The receptor set was obtained from a man aged 18 to 30 in good health and CMV-seropositive. The CDR3 runs from the conserved cysteine through the conserved F or W. A D gene is named only where the DNA matches it firmly. Rows give clone size only sometimes, using once, few, many, or a class for an expanded clone.

NA	NA	TRBV18	TRBJ2-7	TGTGCCAGCTCACCACCTGGAGGGGGCCACGAGCAGTACTTC	CASSPPGGGHEQYF
NA	TRBD1	TRBV5-8	TRBJ1-2	TGTGCCAGCAGCCCCAGGACAGGGAGTAACTATGGCTACACCTTC	CASSPRTGSNYGYTF
NA	TRBD2	TRBV5-4	TRBJ2-1	TGTGCCAGCAGCCCCGGGACTAGCGGGTATGAGCAGTTCTTC	CASSPGTSGYEQFF
NA	TRBD2	TRBV5-1	TRBJ2-5	TGCGCCAGCAGCCTGGGACTAGCGGGAGGGCCTTATGGGACCCAGTACTTC	CASSLGLAGGPYGTQYF
NA	TRBD1	TRBV2	TRBJ2-7	TGTGCCAGCAGTGAAAATACCCTCACAGGGGGCCCCTCCTTC	CASSENTLTGGPSF
NA	NA	TRBV6-1	TRBJ2-3	TGTGCCAGCAGTGTACTTCCTTCTGGCACAGATACGCAGTATTTT	CASSVLPSGTDTQYF
NA	TRBD2	TRBV6-5	TRBJ2-5	TGTGCCAGCAGCCTAGCGGGGGGGCTGGGAGAGACCCAGTACTTC	CASSLAGGLGETQYF
NA	NA	TRBV7-8	TRBJ2-7	TGTGCCAGCAGCTTAGAGAGGGGACTTACCTACGAGCAGTACTTC	CASSLERGLTYEQYF
NA	NA	TRBV7-9	TRBJ2-5	TGTGCCAGCAGCTCGACAGGTTATAGTGGGACCCAGTACTTC	CASSSTGYSGTQYF
NA	TRBD1	TRBV7-6	TRBJ2-7	TGTGCCAGCAGCTTAGCATGGGACAGGGCCTACGAGCAGTACTTC	CASSLAWDRAYEQYF
NA	NA	TRBV2	TRBJ1-2	TGTGCCAGCAGTGAAGGCCGGGGTAGCTATGGCTACACCTTC	CASSEGRGSYGYTF
NA	NA	TRBV2	TRBJ1-2	TGTGCCAGCAGTGAGCTCCCTACTGCGGCCAACGACGGACCGGCGGGATATGGCTACACCTTC	CASSELPTAANDGPAGYGYTF
NA	NA	TRBV7-9	TRBJ2-7	TGTGCCAGCAGCTTATCAGGGACATTCTCCTACGAGCAGTACTTC	CASSLSGTFSYEQYF
NA	NA	TRBV5-1	TRBJ1-1	TGCGCCAGCAGCTTGGCCGGGGGGACCATGAACACTGAAGCTTTCTTT	CASSLAGGTMNTEAFF
NA	NA	TRBV14	TRBJ2-1	TGTGCCAGCAGCCAAGTAGGCCGGGCCTACAATGAGCAGTTCTTC	CASSQVGRAYNEQFF
NA	TRBD1	TRBV27	TRBJ2-7	TGTGCCAGCAGCGGAAGGGACAGGGACGCCTACGAGCAGTACTTC	CASSGRDRDAYEQYF
NA	NA	TRBV18	TRBJ2-5	TGTGCCAGCTCACCACTACTAGCCGTGGAAGAGACCCAGTACTTC	CASSPLLAVEETQYF
NA	NA	TRBV5-1	TRBJ2-5	TGCGCCAGCTCAAAAGAGACCCAGTACTTC	CASSKETQYF
NA	NA	TRBV7-8	TRBJ2-7	TGTGCCAGCAGTCCAGTGGACTCCCCACTCAACGACGAGCAGTACTTC	CASSPVDSPLNDEQYF
once	NA	TRBV11-2	TRBJ2-5	TGTGCCAGCAGCCCAGACGGAGTCCAAGAGACCCAGTACTTC	CASSPDGVQETQYF
NA	NA	TRBV11-2	TRBJ2-7	TGTGCCAGCAGCCGAGACCGGGGGGCGGGCTACGAGCAGTACTTC	CASSRDRGAGYEQYF
NA	TRBD2	TRBV4-1	TRBJ2-1	TGCGCCAGCAGCCCCCAGGGACTAGCGGGAGGGCAGGGAGAGCAGTTCTTC	CASSPQGLAGGQGEQFF
NA	TRBD1	TRBV7-9	TRBJ1-2	TGTGCCAGCAGCTTTAATAGGGGGCGAAGCGACTATGGCTACACCTTC	CASSFNRGRSDYGYTF
NA	TRBD1	TRBV27	TRBJ2-7	TGTGCCAGCAGTTCTCCCCAGGACAGGGGAACCTACGAGCAGTACTTC	CASSSPQDRGTYEQYF
NA	NA	TRBV11-2	TRBJ2-5	TGTGCCAGCAGCTTAGGGTCGGAGGGAGGATGGAAGACCCAGTACTTC	CASSLGSEGGWKTQYF
few	NA	TRBV10-1	TRBJ2-7	TGCGCCAGCAGGGAGAGGCGGAACGAGCAGTACTTC	CASRERRNEQYF
NA	TRBD2	TRBV7-3	TRBJ2-1	TGTGCCAGCAGCTTAAAGAGCGGGAGCGGCTACAATGAGCAGTTCTTC	CASSLKSGSGYNEQFF
NA	NA	TRBV5-1	TRBJ1-2	TGCGCCAGCAGCCCTCAAGCGGACAGAAATGGCTACACCTTC	CASSPQADRNGYTF
NA	NA	TRBV5-1	TRBJ2-7	TGCGCCAGCAGCTTGGCCGCTGCTGGCACCACCTACGAGCAGTACTTC	CASSLAAAGTTYEQYF
NA	NA	TRBV14	TRBJ1-4	TGTGCCAGCAGCTGGGGGACAAGGCGTAATGAAAAACTGTTTTTT	CASSWGTRRNEKLFF
NA	TRBD1	TRBV7-8	TRBJ2-5	TGTGCCAGCCGGCGGACAGGGCCCCCAGAGACCCAGTACTTC	CASRRTGPPETQYF
NA	TRBD1	TRBV14	TRBJ1-2	TGTGCCAGCAGCCAAGAATTAGGGACAGGGTTCGTCTATGGCTACACCTTC	CASSQELGTGFVYGYTF
NA	NA	TRBV5-1	TRBJ2-3	TGCGCCAGCAGCCAACAGGGTACGGGGACAGATACGCAGTATTTT	CASSQQGTGTDTQYF
NA	NA	TRBV7-9	TRBJ2-5	TGTGCCAGCAGCCCGAGGGACTGGAAAGGGACCCAGTACTTC	CASSPRDWKGTQYF
NA	TRBD2	TRBV5-4	TRBJ2-5	TGTGCCAGCAGCTTGGACGAGGGACTAGCGAGAGAGACCCAGTACTTC	CASSLDEGLARETQYF
NA	NA	TRBV9	TRBJ1-1	TGTGCCAGCACCGCAGGTGCCCTTGGCACTGAAGCTTTCTTT	CASTAGALGTEAFF
NA	NA	TRBV23-1	TRBJ1-1	TGCGCCAGCAGTCACGGGGGGGGTACTGAAGCTTTCTTT	CASSHGGGTEAFF